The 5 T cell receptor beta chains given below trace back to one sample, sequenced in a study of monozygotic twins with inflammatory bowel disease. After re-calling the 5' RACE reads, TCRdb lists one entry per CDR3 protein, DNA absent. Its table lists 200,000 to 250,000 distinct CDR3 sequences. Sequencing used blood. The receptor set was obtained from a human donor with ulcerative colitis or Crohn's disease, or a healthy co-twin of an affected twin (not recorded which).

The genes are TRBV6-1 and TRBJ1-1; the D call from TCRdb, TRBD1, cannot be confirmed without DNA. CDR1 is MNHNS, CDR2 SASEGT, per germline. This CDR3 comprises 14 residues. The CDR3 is CASSSLNGGTEAFF.

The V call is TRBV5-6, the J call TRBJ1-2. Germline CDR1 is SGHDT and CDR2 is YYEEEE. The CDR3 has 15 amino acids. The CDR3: CASSLGGLLADGYTF. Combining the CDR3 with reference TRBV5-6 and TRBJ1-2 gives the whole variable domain DAGVTQSPTHLIKTRGQQVTLRCSPKSGHDTVSWYQQALGQGPQFIFQYYEEEERQRGNFPDRFSGHQFPNYSSELNVNALLLGDSALYLCASSLGGLLADGYTFGSGTRLTVV.

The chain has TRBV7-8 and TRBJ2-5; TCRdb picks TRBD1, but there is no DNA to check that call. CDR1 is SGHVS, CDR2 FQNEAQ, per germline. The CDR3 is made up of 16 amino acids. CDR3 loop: CASTGQWRGNQETQYF. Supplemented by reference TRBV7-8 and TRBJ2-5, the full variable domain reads GAGVSQSPRYKVAKRGQDVALRCDPISGHVSLFWYQQALGQGPEFLTYFQNEAQLDKSGLPSDRFFAERPEGSVSTLKIQRTQQEDSAVYLCASTGQWRGNQETQYFGPGTRLLVL.

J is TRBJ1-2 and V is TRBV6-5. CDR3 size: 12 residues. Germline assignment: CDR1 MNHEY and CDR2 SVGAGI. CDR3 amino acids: CASRAGFGGYTF.

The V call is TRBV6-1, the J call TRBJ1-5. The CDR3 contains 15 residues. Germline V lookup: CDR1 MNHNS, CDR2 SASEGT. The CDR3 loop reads CASSQPGPRDQPQHF.